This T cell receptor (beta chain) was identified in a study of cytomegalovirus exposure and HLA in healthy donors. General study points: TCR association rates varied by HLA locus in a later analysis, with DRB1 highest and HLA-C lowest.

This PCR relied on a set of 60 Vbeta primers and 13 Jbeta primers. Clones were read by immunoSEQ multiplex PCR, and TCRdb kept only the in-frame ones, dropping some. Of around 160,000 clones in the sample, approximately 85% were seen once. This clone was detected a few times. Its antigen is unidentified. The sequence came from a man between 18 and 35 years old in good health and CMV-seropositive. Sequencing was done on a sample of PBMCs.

In nucleotides, the CDR3 is TGTGCCAGCAGCGAACAGGGTTATGGCTACACCTTC. It encodes CASSEQGYGYTF. The V call is TRBV7-3, the J call TRBJ1-2; a weak D match, TRBD1 (6 bases). The CDR3 spans 12 residues. The V gene's germline CDR1 is SGHTA and CDR2 FQGTGA. With 5 bases removed from V and 5 bases from J, the gap between germline ends came to 9 bases.